This T cell receptor beta chain was captured by sequencing in a study of neoadjuvant anti-PD-1 for oral cavity cancer. For the study at large: Before surgery, most patients got three to four biweekly 3 mg/kg nivolumab doses. Points from the study as a whole: Only three patients per response group were TCR-analyzed; validation needed.

Sequenced by immunoSEQ multiplex PCR; TCRdb stores in-frame clones only, minus some. There are 70,000 to 95,000 clones in the sample; 84% occur only once, and around 3.1% lies in the top ten. With respect to this clone: Its antigen remains unidentified.

Germline V CDR1 and CDR2: SEHNR, FQNEAQ (reference sequence). The CDR3 is made up of 14 amino acids. V lost 4 bases and J 7 bases, leaving 17 bases between the germline ends. The rearrangement joins TRBV7-9 to TRBJ2-7, with a weak D call TRBD2 (5 bases). Sequencing was performed on PBMCs, taken before nivolumab (anti-PD-1) treatment. This sequence originates from a person aged 35 to 85 with oral cavity squamous cell carcinoma. CDR3 protein: CASSSSDWGTEQYF. DNA for the CDR3: TGTGCCAGCAGCTCGTCGGACTGGGGTACGGAGCAGTACTTC.